Listed below are T cell receptor beta chains from one sample, sequenced in a study of technical replicates of blood from several donors. Measured with immunoSEQ multiplex PCR; TCRdb has only the in-frame clones, and not every one. The data show more than 12,000 clones, with about four fifths seen just once and roughly a tenth held by the top ten. The sequencing input was PBMCs. Receptors were obtained from a human donor in good health. Both conserved end residues are part of each CDR3. A D gene is named only where the DNA matches it firmly. The size field is filled for only some rows; it gives once, few, many or a size class.

cdr3_aa: CASSTPPGTGGNQPQHF; cdr3_nt: TGTGCCAGTAGTACCCCTCCGGGAACAGGGGGAAATCAGCCCCAGCATTTT; v_call: TRBV19; d_call: TRBD1; clone_size: -; j_call: TRBJ1-5
cdr3_aa: CASSFSGSEDTQYF; cdr3_nt: TGTGCCAGCAGCTTTAGCGGGAGTGAAGATACGCAGTATTTT; v_call: TRBV11-2; d_call: TRBD2; clone_size: -; j_call: TRBJ2-3
cdr3_aa: CASSYEAGHPYNEQFF; cdr3_nt: TGTGCCAGCAGTTACGAAGCGGGACACCCCTACAATGAGCAGTTCTTC; v_call: TRBV6-5; d_call: -; clone_size: -; j_call: TRBJ2-1
cdr3_aa: CASSTGGANVLTF; cdr3_nt: TGTGCCAGCAGCACCGGTGGGGCCAACGTCCTGACTTTC; v_call: TRBV5-6; d_call: -; clone_size: -; j_call: TRBJ2-6
cdr3_aa: CASSPLAAGDYEQYF; cdr3_nt: TGTGCCAGCAGCCCTCTTGCAGCGGGGGACTACGAGCAGTACTTC; v_call: TRBV13; d_call: TRBD2; clone_size: -; j_call: TRBJ2-7
cdr3_aa: CASSFGQGYQETQYF; cdr3_nt: TGTGCCAGCAGCTTTGGACAGGGTTACCAAGAGACCCAGTACTTC; v_call: TRBV7-6; d_call: TRBD1; clone_size: once; j_call: TRBJ2-5
cdr3_aa: CASSPPGTDLNEKLFF; cdr3_nt: TGTGCCAGCTCACCACCGGGGACAGATCTTAATGAAAAACTGTTTTTT; v_call: TRBV18; d_call: TRBD1; clone_size: few; j_call: TRBJ1-4
cdr3_aa: CASSPIRSGETQYF; cdr3_nt: TGTGCCAGCTCACCAATCCGCTCAGGGGAGACCCAGTACTTC; v_call: TRBV18; d_call: -; clone_size: -; j_call: TRBJ2-5
cdr3_aa: CASRTSSNTGELFF; cdr3_nt: TGTGCCAGCAGGACTAGTTCGAACACCGGGGAGCTGTTTTTT; v_call: TRBV6-4; d_call: -; clone_size: -; j_call: TRBJ2-2
cdr3_aa: CASSLVSTYEQYF; cdr3_nt: TGTGCCAGCAGCTTGGTCAGTACCTACGAGCAGTACTTC; v_call: TRBV5-6; d_call: -; clone_size: -; j_call: TRBJ2-7
cdr3_aa: CASSWAQGLLFGYTF; cdr3_nt: TGTGCCAGCAGCTGGGCACAGGGTCTCCTCTTTGGCTACACCTTC; v_call: TRBV5-6; d_call: -; clone_size: -; j_call: TRBJ1-2
cdr3_aa: CASSARTGANEQFF; cdr3_nt: TGTGCCAGCAGCGCCCGGACAGGGGCCAATGAGCAGTTCTTC; v_call: TRBV7-3; d_call: TRBD1; clone_size: -; j_call: TRBJ2-1
cdr3_aa: CASSLRPTSSYEQYF; cdr3_nt: TGTGCCAGCAGCTTACGACCGACTAGTTCCTACGAGCAGTACTTC; v_call: TRBV11-3; d_call: -; clone_size: -; j_call: TRBJ2-7
cdr3_aa: CASSIRGQGAEAFF; cdr3_nt: TGTGCCAGTAGTATTAGAGGACAGGGGGCTGAAGCTTTCTTT; v_call: TRBV19; d_call: TRBD1; clone_size: once; j_call: TRBJ1-1
cdr3_aa: CASTRTSGTDTQYF; cdr3_nt: TGTGCCAGCACCCGGACTAGCGGGACAGATACGCAGTATTTT; v_call: TRBV11-1; d_call: TRBD2; clone_size: -; j_call: TRBJ2-3
cdr3_aa: CATSPQNTGELFF; cdr3_nt: TGTGCCACCAGCCCCCAGAACACCGGGGAGCTGTTTTTT; v_call: TRBV15; d_call: -; clone_size: -; j_call: TRBJ2-2
cdr3_aa: CASSFGTSGLSSYNEQFF; cdr3_nt: TGTGCCAGCAGTTTTGGGACTAGCGGCCTTAGCTCCTACAATGAGCAGTTCTTC; v_call: TRBV27; d_call: TRBD2; clone_size: -; j_call: TRBJ2-1
cdr3_aa: CASAWRPTDTQYF; cdr3_nt: TGTGCCAGCGCGTGGCGGCCCACAGATACGCAGTATTTT; v_call: TRBV6-1; d_call: -; clone_size: -; j_call: TRBJ2-3